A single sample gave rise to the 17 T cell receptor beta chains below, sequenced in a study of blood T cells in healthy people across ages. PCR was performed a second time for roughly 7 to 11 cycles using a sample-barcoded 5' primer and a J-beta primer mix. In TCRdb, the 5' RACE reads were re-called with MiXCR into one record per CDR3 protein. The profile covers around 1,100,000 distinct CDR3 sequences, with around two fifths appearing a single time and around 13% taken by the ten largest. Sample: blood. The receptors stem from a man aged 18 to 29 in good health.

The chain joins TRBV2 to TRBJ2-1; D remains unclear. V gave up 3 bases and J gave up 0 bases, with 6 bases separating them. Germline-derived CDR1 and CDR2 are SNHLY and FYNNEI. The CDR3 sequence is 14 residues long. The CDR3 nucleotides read TGTGCCAGCAGTGACTTTAGCTCCTACAATGAGCAGTTCTTC. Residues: CASSDFSSYNEQFF.

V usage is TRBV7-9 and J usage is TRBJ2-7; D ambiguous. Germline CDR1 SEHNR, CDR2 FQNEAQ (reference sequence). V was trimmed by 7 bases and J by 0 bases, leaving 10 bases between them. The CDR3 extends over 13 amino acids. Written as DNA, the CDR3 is TGTGCCAGCATGAAAATTAGCTCCTACGAGCAGTACTTC. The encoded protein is CASMKISSYEQYF.

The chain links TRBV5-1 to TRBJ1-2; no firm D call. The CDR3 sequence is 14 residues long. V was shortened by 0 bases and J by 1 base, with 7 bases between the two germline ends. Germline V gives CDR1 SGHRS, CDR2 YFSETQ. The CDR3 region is CASSLEAVNYGYTF. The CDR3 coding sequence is TGCGCCAGCAGCTTGGAGGCGGTTAACTATGGCTACACCTTC.

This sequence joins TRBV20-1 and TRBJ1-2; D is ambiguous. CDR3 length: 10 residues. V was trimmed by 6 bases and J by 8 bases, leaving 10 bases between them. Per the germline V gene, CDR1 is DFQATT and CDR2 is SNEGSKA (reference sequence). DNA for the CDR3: TGCAGTGCCCCCATAAAAGGCTACACCTTC. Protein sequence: CSAPIKGYTF.

CDR3 residues: CASSLEQGAGKLFF. The CDR3 DNA reads as TGTGCCAGCAGCTTAGAACAGGGGGCCGGAAAACTGTTTTTT. The gene calls are TRBV7-2 and TRBJ1-4; TRBD1 agrees at 9 bases. V gave up 1 base and J gave up 10 bases; unmatched junction bases: 4. The germline gives CDR1 SGHTA, CDR2 FQGNSA. The length of the CDR3 is 14 residues.

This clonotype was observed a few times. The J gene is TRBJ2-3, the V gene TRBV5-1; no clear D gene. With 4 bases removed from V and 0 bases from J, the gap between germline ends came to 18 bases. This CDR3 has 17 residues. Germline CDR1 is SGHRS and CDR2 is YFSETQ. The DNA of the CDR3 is TGCGCCAGCAGCCCTGGGTGGGGAACCGCTAGCACAGATACGCAGTATTTT. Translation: CASSPGWGTASTDTQYF. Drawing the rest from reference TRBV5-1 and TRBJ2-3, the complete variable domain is KAGVTQTPRYLIKTRGQQVTLSCSPISGHRSVSWYQQTPGQGLQFLFEYFSETQRNKGNFPGRFSGRQFSNSRSEMNVSTLELGDSALYLCASSPGWGTASTDTQYFGPGTRLTVL.

The CDR3 DNA sequence: TGTGCCAGCAGCTTAGCTAGTTCGACCCAGTACTTC. The encoded protein is CASSLASSTQYF. The chain is built from TRBV11-1 and TRBJ2-5; D uncertain. V lost 0 bases, J lost 7 bases, and 6 bases lay in between. There are 12 residues in the CDR3. Germline CDR1 is SGHAT and CDR2 is FQDESV (reference sequence). The entire variable domain, with the rest obtained from reference TRBV11-1 and TRBJ2-5, is as follows: EAEVAQSPRYKITEKSQAVAFWCDPISGHATLYWYRQILGQGPELLVQFQDESVVDDSQLPKDRFSAERLKGVDSTLKIQPAELGDSAMYLCASSLASSTQYFGPGTRLLVL.

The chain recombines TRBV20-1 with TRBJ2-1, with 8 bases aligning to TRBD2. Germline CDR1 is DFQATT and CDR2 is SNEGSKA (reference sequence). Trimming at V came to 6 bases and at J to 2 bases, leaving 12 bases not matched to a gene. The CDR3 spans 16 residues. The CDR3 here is CSASREGDSTYNEQFF. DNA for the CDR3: TGCAGTGCCTCCCGGGAGGGGGACTCCACCTACAATGAGCAGTTCTTC.

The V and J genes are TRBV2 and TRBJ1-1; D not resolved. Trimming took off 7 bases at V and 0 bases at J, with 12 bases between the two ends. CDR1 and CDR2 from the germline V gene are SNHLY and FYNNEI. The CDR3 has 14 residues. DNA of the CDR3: TGTGCCAGCACCCGACCGAGAATGAACACTGAAGCTTTCTTT. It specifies CASTRPRMNTEAFF.

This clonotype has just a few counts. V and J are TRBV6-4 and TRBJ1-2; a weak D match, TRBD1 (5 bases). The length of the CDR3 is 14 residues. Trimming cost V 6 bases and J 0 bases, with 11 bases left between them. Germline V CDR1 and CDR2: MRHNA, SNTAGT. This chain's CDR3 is CASRIRGANYGYTF. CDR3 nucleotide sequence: TGTGCCAGCAGGATTAGGGGTGCTAACTATGGCTACACCTTC.

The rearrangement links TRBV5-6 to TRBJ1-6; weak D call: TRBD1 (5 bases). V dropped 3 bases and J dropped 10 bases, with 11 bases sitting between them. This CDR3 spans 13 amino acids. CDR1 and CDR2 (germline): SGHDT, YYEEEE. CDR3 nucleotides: TGTGCCAGCAGCTGGACCAGGGAATCACCCCTCCACTTT. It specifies CASSWTRESPLHF.

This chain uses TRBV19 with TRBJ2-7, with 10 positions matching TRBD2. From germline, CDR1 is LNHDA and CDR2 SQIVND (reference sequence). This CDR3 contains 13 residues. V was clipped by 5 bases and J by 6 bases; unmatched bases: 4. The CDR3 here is CASSAGLAVEQYF. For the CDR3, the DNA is TGTGCCAGTAGTGCCGGACTAGCGGTCGAGCAGTACTTC.

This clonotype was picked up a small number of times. This CDR3 reads CASSQGGRLSYNEQFF. CDR3 in DNA: TGCGCCAGCAGCCAAGGAGGGAGACTTTCCTACAATGAGCAGTTCTTC. The chain uses TRBV4-3 and TRBJ2-1; D is perhaps TRBD2 (5 bases). CDR3 size: 16 residues. Trimming took 1 base from V and 1 from J, leaving 11 bases between them. Germline V lookup: CDR1 LGHNA, CDR2 YSLEER.

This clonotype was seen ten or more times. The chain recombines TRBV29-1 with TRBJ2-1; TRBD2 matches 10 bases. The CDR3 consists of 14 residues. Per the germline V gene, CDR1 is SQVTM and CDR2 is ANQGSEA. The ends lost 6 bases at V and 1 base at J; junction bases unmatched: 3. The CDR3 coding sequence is TGCAGCGTGGGACTAGCGACTTCCTACAATGAGCAGTTCTTC. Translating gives CSVGLATSYNEQFF.

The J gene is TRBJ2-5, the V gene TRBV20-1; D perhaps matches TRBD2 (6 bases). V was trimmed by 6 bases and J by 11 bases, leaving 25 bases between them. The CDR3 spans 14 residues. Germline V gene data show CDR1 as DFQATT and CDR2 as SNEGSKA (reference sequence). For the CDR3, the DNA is TGCAGTGCCACAACCGGGACTGGACCCAATGAGCAGTACTTC. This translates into CSATTGTGPNEQYF.

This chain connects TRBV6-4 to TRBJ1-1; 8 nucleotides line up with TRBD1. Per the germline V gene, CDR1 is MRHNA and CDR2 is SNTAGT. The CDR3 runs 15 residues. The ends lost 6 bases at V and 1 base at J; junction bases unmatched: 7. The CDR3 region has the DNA TGTGCCAGCAGAATACAGGGGGGGGAGAACACTGAAGCTTTCTTT. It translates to CASRIQGGENTEAFF.

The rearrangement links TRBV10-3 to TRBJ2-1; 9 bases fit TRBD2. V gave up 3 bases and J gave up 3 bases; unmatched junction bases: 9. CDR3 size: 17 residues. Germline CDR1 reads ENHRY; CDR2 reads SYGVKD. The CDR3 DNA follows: TGTGCCATCAGTGATGGAAGCGGGGGGTCGAACTACAATGAGCAGTTCTTC. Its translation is CAISDGSGGSNYNEQFF.